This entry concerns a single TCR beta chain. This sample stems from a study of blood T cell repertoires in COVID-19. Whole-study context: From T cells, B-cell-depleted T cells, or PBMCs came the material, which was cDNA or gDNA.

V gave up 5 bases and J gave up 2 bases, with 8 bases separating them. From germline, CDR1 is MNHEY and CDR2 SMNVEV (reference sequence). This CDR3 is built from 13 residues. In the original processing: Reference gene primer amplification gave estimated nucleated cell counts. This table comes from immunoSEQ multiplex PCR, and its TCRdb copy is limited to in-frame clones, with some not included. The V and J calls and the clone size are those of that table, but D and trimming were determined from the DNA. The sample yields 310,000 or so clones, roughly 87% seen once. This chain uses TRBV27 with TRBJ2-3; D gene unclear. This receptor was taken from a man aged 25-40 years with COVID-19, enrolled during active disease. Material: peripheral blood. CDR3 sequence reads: CASSRVITDTQYF. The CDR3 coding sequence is TGTGCCAGCAGTCGCGTAATCACAGATACGCAGTATTTT.